Listed below are T cell receptor beta chains from one sample, sequenced in a study of T-cell reconstitution after alpha-beta-depleted transplantation in children. Each CDR3 protein gets one entry after TCRdb re-called the PCR reads with MiXCR. This table has hundreds of thousands of distinct CDR3 sequences, roughly 17% appearing once. Sequencing was performed on PBMCs from the stem cell graft donor, taken from the stem cell graft. Every receptor here comes from a human donor who donated a stem cell graft to a child with acute myeloid leukemia. Each CDR3 is given with its conserved first and last residue. Fields, in order: clone size, CDR3 length, J gene, D gene, V gene, CDR3 DNA, CDR3 protein. D genes are given only for firm matches. The listing skips clone size in some rows; elsewhere it reads once, few, many or a size class.

clone_size: -
cdr3_length: 14
j_call: TRBJ2-1
d_call: -
v_call: TRBV9
cdr3_nt: TGTGCCAGCAGCGTAAGAGGGGGGTACAATGAGCAGTTCTTC
cdr3_aa: CASSVRGGYNEQFF

clone_size: many
cdr3_length: 15
j_call: TRBJ2-3
d_call: TRBD2
v_call: TRBV20-1
cdr3_nt: TGCAGTGCTAGAGCGGTAGCGGGGGCACAAGATACGCAGTATTTT
cdr3_aa: CSARAVAGAQDTQYF

clone_size: many
cdr3_length: 14
j_call: TRBJ1-5
d_call: -
v_call: TRBV7-2
cdr3_nt: TGTGCCAGCAGCTTTAAGACAGGACATCAGCCCCAGCATTTT
cdr3_aa: CASSFKTGHQPQHF

clone_size: many
cdr3_length: 14
j_call: TRBJ2-1
d_call: -
v_call: TRBV6-1
cdr3_nt: TGTGCCACCCAAATGTGGGATTCGCGTAATGAGCAGTTCTTC
cdr3_aa: CATQMWDSRNEQFF

clone_size: many
cdr3_length: 18
j_call: TRBJ1-5
d_call: -
v_call: TRBV20-1
cdr3_nt: TGCAGTGCTAGAGACCTCGACAGAAGCATGGATAGCAATCAGCCCCAGCATTTT
cdr3_aa: CSARDLDRSMDSNQPQHF

clone_size: many
cdr3_length: 15
j_call: TRBJ1-4
d_call: -
v_call: TRBV20-1
cdr3_nt: TGCAGTGCTGGGGCGGGAAGGGAAACTAATGAAAAACTGTTTTTT
cdr3_aa: CSAGAGRETNEKLFF

clone_size: many
cdr3_length: 18
j_call: TRBJ1-2
d_call: -
v_call: TRBV20-1
cdr3_nt: TGCAGTGCTAGAGATGTCTTGCACCCCCTCGAACCGGACTATGGCTACACCTTC
cdr3_aa: CSARDVLHPLEPDYGYTF

clone_size: -
cdr3_length: 17
j_call: TRBJ1-1
d_call: TRBD1
v_call: TRBV11-3
cdr3_nt: TGTGCCAGCAGCCCTATGGACAGGGGGCTAGGGAACACTGAAGCTTTCTTT
cdr3_aa: CASSPMDRGLGNTEAFF

clone_size: few
cdr3_length: 12
j_call: TRBJ1-1
d_call: -
v_call: TRBV18
cdr3_nt: TGTGCCAGCTCACCAGGTATACCTGAAGCTTTCTTT
cdr3_aa: CASSPGIPEAFF

clone_size: few
cdr3_length: 12
j_call: TRBJ1-1
d_call: -
v_call: TRBV7-9
cdr3_nt: TGTGCCAGCAGCTTACTAGGTCCAATCGACTCCTTT
cdr3_aa: CASSLLGPIDSF

clone_size: many
cdr3_length: 17
j_call: TRBJ2-1
d_call: TRBD2
v_call: TRBV20-1
cdr3_nt: TGCAGTGCTAGAGATCCCTTAAGCGGGGGGGCCTACAATGAGCAGTTCTTC
cdr3_aa: CSARDPLSGGAYNEQFF

clone_size: many
cdr3_length: 13
j_call: TRBJ2-4
d_call: -
v_call: TRBV29-1
cdr3_nt: TGCAGCGTTGAGACAGTAGCCAAAAACATTCAGTACTTC
cdr3_aa: CSVETVAKNIQYF

clone_size: few
cdr3_length: 13
j_call: TRBJ2-3
d_call: -
v_call: TRBV5-1
cdr3_nt: TGCGCCAGCAGCTCTCCAAACACAGATACGCAGTATTTT
cdr3_aa: CASSSPNTDTQYF

clone_size: -
cdr3_length: 14
j_call: TRBJ1-1
d_call: -
v_call: TRBV5-5
cdr3_nt: TGTGCCAGCAGCCCTCCCCTGGGGCACACTGAAGCTTTCTTT
cdr3_aa: CASSPPLGHTEAFF

clone_size: -
cdr3_length: 15
j_call: TRBJ1-5
d_call: -
v_call: TRBV6-2/TRBV6-3
cdr3_nt: TGTGCCAGCAGTTACCTACAGGGAGGTAGTCAGCCCCAGCATTTT
cdr3_aa: CASSYLQGGSQPQHF